This T cell receptor beta chain was obtained from a study of blood T cell repertoires in COVID-19. Method: immunoSEQ multiplex PCR; TCRdb's copy keeps in-frame clones and lacks some. The sample carries about 80,000 clones, about 91% recorded once. The CDR3 totals 13 residues. Deletions cut 5 bases from V and 8 bases from J, with 15 bases between. Material: peripheral blood. The rearrangement uses TRBV12-3 or TRBV12-4 and TRBJ1-1; D perhaps matches TRBD1 (6 bases). The sequence came from a woman aged 80 or over with acute or convalescent COVID-19. The DNA of the CDR3 is TGTGCCAGCAGTCACCGGACAGTCGGAGAAGCTTTCTTT. Residues: CASSHRTVGEAFF.